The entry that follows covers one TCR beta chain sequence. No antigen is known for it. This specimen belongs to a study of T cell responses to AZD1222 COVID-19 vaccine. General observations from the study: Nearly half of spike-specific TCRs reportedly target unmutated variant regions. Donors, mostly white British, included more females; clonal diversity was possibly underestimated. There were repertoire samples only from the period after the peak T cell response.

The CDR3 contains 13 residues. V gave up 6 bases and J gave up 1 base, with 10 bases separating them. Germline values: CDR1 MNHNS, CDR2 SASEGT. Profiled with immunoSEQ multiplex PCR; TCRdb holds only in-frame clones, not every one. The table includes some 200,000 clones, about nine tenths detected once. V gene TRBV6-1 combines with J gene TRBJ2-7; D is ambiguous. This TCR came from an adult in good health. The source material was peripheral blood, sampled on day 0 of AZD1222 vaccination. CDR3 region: CASSSPPSYEQYF. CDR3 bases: TGTGCCAGCAGCTCCCCCCCGTCCTACGAGCAGTACTTC.